This T cell receptor (beta chain) was found in a study of cytomegalovirus exposure and HLA in healthy donors. Study-level information: Out of 398 genotyped donors, roughly 78% belonged to the Caucasian-associated ancestry cluster.

The V gene end was trimmed by 3 bases and the J gene end by 1 base; junction bases not matched to a gene: 0. Germline V gives CDR1 LGHNA, CDR2 YSLEER. The CDR3 has 14 amino acids. In regard to this clone: The same CDR3 also results from other DNA sequences found in this sample.

Researchers ran the PCR with 60 Vbeta and 13 Jbeta primers. The method was immunoSEQ multiplex PCR; TCRdb's version includes in-frame clones alone and lacks a portion of them. The sample contains about 150,000 clones, 73% of which appear only once. The specimen sequenced was PBMCs. The chain combines TRBV4-3 with TRBJ2-3; 8 nucleotides match TRBD1. This sequence originates from a woman aged 18-35 years in good health and CMV-seropositive. The DNA of the CDR3 is TGCGCCAGCAGCCAGGACAGGGGCACAGATACGCAGTATTTT. Its translation is CASSQDRGTDTQYF.